These T cell receptor beta chains were read from a single sample in a study of vaccination and CD4 T cells after COVID-19. Antigens of these TCRs are unknown. TCRdb called the PCR reads again in MiXCR, with one record for every CDR3 protein. The table lists 6,000 to 6,500 distinct CDR3 sequences, roughly three quarters of them singletons. Sequenced material: CD4+ T cells from blood, cultured in vitro. These receptors were obtained from a human donor who had recovered from COVID-19. CDR3s include the opening cysteine and the closing phenylalanine or tryptophan. D genes are given only for firm matches. Rows give clone size only sometimes, using once, few, many, or a class for an expanded clone.

cdr3_aa: CASSLESRVNSPLHF; cdr3_nt: TGTGCCAGCAGCTTAGAGTCCAGGGTTAATTCACCCCTCCACTTT; clone_size: -; j_call: TRBJ1-6; v_call: TRBV7-2; d_call: -
cdr3_aa: CASSLRQGAPSTYGYTF; cdr3_nt: TGTGCCAGCAGCTTACGACAGGGAGCCCCTTCTACCTATGGCTACACCTTC; clone_size: once; j_call: TRBJ1-2; v_call: TRBV7-2; d_call: TRBD1
cdr3_aa: CSASQTGGIRETQYF; cdr3_nt: TGCAGTGCTAGTCAGACAGGGGGTATTCGGGAGACCCAGTACTTC; clone_size: -; j_call: TRBJ2-5; v_call: TRBV20-1; d_call: TRBD1
cdr3_aa: CASSPGRISGANVLTF; cdr3_nt: TGTGCCAGCTCACCAGGGAGGATCTCTGGGGCCAACGTCCTGACTTTC; clone_size: -; j_call: TRBJ2-6; v_call: TRBV18; d_call: -
cdr3_aa: CASSEDRLNEKLFF; cdr3_nt: TGTGCCAGCAGTGAAGACAGGCTGAATGAAAAACTGTTTTTT; clone_size: -; j_call: TRBJ1-4; v_call: TRBV6-1; d_call: -
cdr3_aa: CRQGGGADTQYF; cdr3_nt: TGCAGGCAGGGGGGAGGAGCAGATACGCAGTATTTT; clone_size: once; j_call: TRBJ2-3; v_call: TRBV20-1; d_call: -
cdr3_aa: CASSHSTSGGSYEQYF; cdr3_nt: TGTGCCAGCAGCCACTCCACTAGCGGGGGGTCCTACGAGCAGTACTTC; clone_size: -; j_call: TRBJ2-7; v_call: TRBV4-2; d_call: TRBD2
cdr3_aa: CASAVANTGELFF; cdr3_nt: TGTGCCAGCGCAGTAGCGAACACCGGGGAGCTGTTTTTT; clone_size: -; j_call: TRBJ2-2; v_call: TRBV6-4; d_call: -
cdr3_aa: CSASGGNSYEQYF; cdr3_nt: TGCAGTGCTTCCGGGGGTAACTCCTACGAGCAGTACTTC; clone_size: -; j_call: TRBJ2-7; v_call: TRBV20-1; d_call: -
cdr3_aa: CASTDRGPKNTEAFF; cdr3_nt: TGTGCCAGCACCGACAGGGGGCCTAAGAACACTGAAGCTTTCTTT; clone_size: -; j_call: TRBJ1-1; v_call: TRBV12-3/TRBV12-4; d_call: TRBD1
cdr3_aa: CATSPGGSTDTQYF; cdr3_nt: TGTGCCACCAGCCCTGGGGGTAGCACAGATACGCAGTATTTT; clone_size: few; j_call: TRBJ2-3; v_call: TRBV24-1; d_call: -
cdr3_aa: CASNFNGLGVYEQYF; cdr3_nt: TGTGCCAGCAACTTCAACGGCCTGGGGGTCTACGAGCAGTACTTC; clone_size: once; j_call: TRBJ2-7; v_call: TRBV7-2; d_call: -
cdr3_aa: CSAKEGRNPNTEAFF; cdr3_nt: TGCAGTGCTAAAGAGGGACGGAACCCGAACACTGAAGCTTTCTTT; clone_size: -; j_call: TRBJ1-1; v_call: TRBV20-1; d_call: -
cdr3_aa: CSALVTGSEQYF; cdr3_nt: TGCAGTGCGCTTGTCACAGGGTCCGAGCAGTACTTC; clone_size: -; j_call: TRBJ2-7; v_call: TRBV20-1; d_call: -
cdr3_aa: CSARDGGLGGYTF; cdr3_nt: TGCAGTGCTAGAGATGGCGGGTTAGGCGGCTACACCTTC; clone_size: -; j_call: TRBJ1-2; v_call: TRBV20-1; d_call: -
cdr3_aa: CSATRDMNTEAFF; cdr3_nt: TGCAGTGCTACAAGGGATATGAACACTGAAGCTTTCTTT; clone_size: -; j_call: TRBJ1-1; v_call: TRBV20-1; d_call: -
cdr3_aa: CASTPTRTGELFF; cdr3_nt: TGTGCCAGTACTCCCACCCGCACCGGGGAGCTGTTTTTT; clone_size: -; j_call: TRBJ2-2; v_call: TRBV19; d_call: -
cdr3_aa: CASSLVRFEKLFF; cdr3_nt: TGTGCCAGCAGCTTAGTTAGGTTCGAAAAACTGTTTTTT; clone_size: -; j_call: TRBJ1-4; v_call: TRBV7-8; d_call: -
cdr3_aa: CASSPPLARGPGTQYF; cdr3_nt: TGTGCCAGCAGCCCACCTTTAGCGAGAGGCCCTGGTACGCAGTATTTT; clone_size: -; j_call: TRBJ2-3; v_call: TRBV3-1; d_call: -
cdr3_aa: CAISGGQGGAGYGYTF; cdr3_nt: TGTGCCATCAGTGGGGGACAGGGTGGCGCCGGCTATGGCTACACCTTC; clone_size: -; j_call: TRBJ1-2; v_call: TRBV10-3; d_call: TRBD1
cdr3_aa: CASSLGQGFYEQYF; cdr3_nt: TGCGCCAGCAGCCTGGGACAGGGTTTCTACGAGCAGTACTTC; clone_size: -; j_call: TRBJ2-7; v_call: TRBV5-1; d_call: TRBD1
cdr3_aa: CASSFLAKQETQYF; cdr3_nt: TGTGCCAGCAGCTTCCTAGCGAAGCAAGAGACCCAGTACTTC; clone_size: -; j_call: TRBJ2-5; v_call: TRBV14; d_call: -
cdr3_aa: CASSNRGISNQPQHF; cdr3_nt: TGTGCCAGCAGCAATAGGGGGATAAGCAATCAGCCCCAGCATTTT; clone_size: -; j_call: TRBJ1-5; v_call: TRBV6-1; d_call: -
cdr3_aa: CASSGQGADTQYF; cdr3_nt: TGTGCCAGCAGCGGACAGGGGGCAGATACGCAGTATTTT; clone_size: few; j_call: TRBJ2-3; v_call: TRBV7-9; d_call: TRBD1
cdr3_aa: CASSFLGGEQFF; cdr3_nt: TGTGCCAGCAGCTTCCTCGGCGGTGAGCAGTTCTTC; clone_size: few; j_call: TRBJ2-1; v_call: TRBV6-1; d_call: -
cdr3_aa: CASTTGMTQYF; cdr3_nt: TGTGCCAGTACGACAGGCATGACCCAGTACTTC; clone_size: -; j_call: TRBJ2-5; v_call: TRBV2; d_call: -
cdr3_aa: CASSEAQGGNTGELFF; cdr3_nt: TGTGCCAGCAGTGAAGCTCAAGGCGGCAACACCGGGGAGCTGTTTTTT; clone_size: -; j_call: TRBJ2-2; v_call: TRBV6-1; d_call: -
cdr3_aa: CASSLWTGNTEAFF; cdr3_nt: TGTGCCAGCAGTCTCTGGACGGGGAACACTGAAGCTTTCTTT; clone_size: -; j_call: TRBJ1-1; v_call: TRBV28; d_call: -
cdr3_aa: CASSRRLAGGGNTGELFF; cdr3_nt: TGTGCCAGCAGCCGAAGACTAGCGGGAGGTGGGAATACCGGGGAGCTGTTTTTT; clone_size: few; j_call: TRBJ2-2; v_call: TRBV7-2; d_call: TRBD2
cdr3_aa: CASSFLTGKNTEAFF; cdr3_nt: TGTGCCAGCAGCTTCTTGACAGGGAAGAACACTGAAGCTTTCTTT; clone_size: once; j_call: TRBJ1-1; v_call: TRBV5-6; d_call: TRBD1
cdr3_aa: CASKWGDTGELFF; cdr3_nt: TGTGCCAGCAAGTGGGGGGACACCGGGGAGCTGTTTTTT; clone_size: -; j_call: TRBJ2-2; v_call: TRBV3-1; d_call: -
cdr3_aa: CASMGTGSMDTF; cdr3_nt: TGTGCCAGCATGGGGACAGGGAGTATGGACACCTTC; clone_size: few; j_call: TRBJ1-2; v_call: TRBV2; d_call: TRBD1
cdr3_aa: CASSLSGISSPLHF; cdr3_nt: TGTGCCAGCAGCTTATCGGGTATTAGTTCACCCCTCCACTTT; clone_size: -; j_call: TRBJ1-6; v_call: TRBV7-2; d_call: -
cdr3_aa: CSVAGTSDSTDTQYF; cdr3_nt: TGCAGCGTTGCTGGGACCTCCGATAGCACAGATACGCAGTATTTT; clone_size: -; j_call: TRBJ2-3; v_call: TRBV29-1; d_call: -
cdr3_aa: CASSRFMEQYF; cdr3_nt: TGTGCCAGCAGCAGATTTATGGAGCAGTACTTC; clone_size: -; j_call: TRBJ2-7; v_call: TRBV7-2; d_call: -
cdr3_aa: CAPRGQPQHF; cdr3_nt: TGTGCCCCCCGAGGGCAGCCCCAGCATTTT; clone_size: -; j_call: TRBJ1-5; v_call: TRBV21-1; d_call: -
cdr3_aa: CASSYSGGQGALNYGYTF; cdr3_nt: TGTGCCAGCAGTTACTCCGGTGGACAGGGGGCGCTAAACTATGGCTACACCTTC; clone_size: -; j_call: TRBJ1-2; v_call: TRBV6-5; d_call: TRBD1
cdr3_aa: CASQTGGSGEAFF; cdr3_nt: TGCGCCAGCCAGACGGGCGGGAGCGGTGAAGCTTTCTTT; clone_size: medium-sized; j_call: TRBJ1-1; v_call: TRBV5-1; d_call: -
cdr3_aa: CASSPGQGLGNQPQHF; cdr3_nt: TGTGCCAGCAGCCCAGGACAGGGGCTTGGGAATCAGCCCCAGCATTTT; clone_size: -; j_call: TRBJ1-5; v_call: TRBV11-2; d_call: TRBD1
cdr3_aa: CASSEDPRDEKLFF; cdr3_nt: TGTGCCAGCAGTGAAGACCCCAGGGACGAAAAACTGTTTTTT; clone_size: -; j_call: TRBJ1-4; v_call: TRBV6-1; d_call: -
cdr3_aa: CSAKIPSGVNTEAFF; cdr3_nt: TGCAGTGCTAAAATCCCATCGGGGGTGAACACTGAAGCTTTCTTT; clone_size: few; j_call: TRBJ1-1; v_call: TRBV20-1; d_call: -
cdr3_aa: CSVVAVQETQYF; cdr3_nt: TGCAGCGTTGTGGCGGTACAAGAGACCCAGTACTTC; clone_size: -; j_call: TRBJ2-5; v_call: TRBV29-1; d_call: -
cdr3_aa: CSASARRSYNEQFF; cdr3_nt: TGCAGTGCTAGCGCTCGCCGCTCCTACAATGAGCAGTTCTTC; clone_size: -; j_call: TRBJ2-1; v_call: TRBV20-1; d_call: -